Presented here are 20 T cell receptor beta chains from one specimen sequenced in a study of cytomegalovirus exposure and HLA in healthy donors. 60 Vbeta and 13 Jbeta primers were used in PCR. Assay used: immunoSEQ multiplex PCR; TCRdb lists only in-frame clones, some missing. The data contain just under 95,000 clones, roughly 81% of them singletons. Sequenced material: PBMCs. These receptor sequences come from a woman between 18 and 30 years old in good health and CMV-seropositive.

The chain has TRBV5-6 and TRBJ2-3, with a possible D match to TRBD2 (6 bases). CDR3 length: 12 residues. Germline V gives CDR1 SGHDT, CDR2 YYEEEE. The V end lost 6 bases, the J end lost 11 bases, and 16 bases lay between the germline ends. In DNA, the CDR3 is TGTGCCAGCACCGGGGGAGGTAGGGTGCAGTATTTT. It codes for CASTGGGRVQYF.

V and J are TRBV29-1 and TRBJ2-3; 9 bases are shared with TRBD2. Germline V CDR1 and CDR2: SQVTM, ANQGSEA. V shed 4 bases and J 4 bases; nucleotides not matched to a gene: 6. The length of the CDR3 is 14 residues. The CDR3 region is CSVVGGGAADTQYF. The CDR3 DNA is TGCAGCGTTGTCGGCGGGGGGGCCGCAGATACGCAGTATTTT.

The chain employs TRBV7-8 and TRBJ2-2; D gene ambiguous. The CDR3 is 14 residues long. CDR1 and CDR2 from the germline V gene are SGHVS and FQNEAQ. V lost 1 base and J 3 bases, leaving 6 bases between the germline ends. This chain's CDR3 is CASSLEAYTGELFF. CDR3 DNA: TGTGCCAGCAGCTTAGAAGCCTACACCGGGGAGCTGTTTTTT.

The chain links TRBV7-9 to TRBJ1-6; 11 bases agree with TRBD1. The CDR3 totals 17 residues. CDR1 is SEHNR and CDR2 is FQNEAQ in the germline V gene (reference sequence). Trimming removed 5 bases from V and 7 bases from J; junction bases left unmatched: 10. CDR3: CASSPIRTGGRNSPLHF. The DNA for the CDR3 is TGTGCCAGCAGCCCGATAAGGACAGGGGGCAGGAATTCACCCCTCCACTTT.

The chain carries TRBV5-1 and TRBJ1-2, with a weak D call TRBD1 (5 bases). V was clipped by 0 bases and J by 4 bases, with 10 bases between them. Germline V CDR1 and CDR2: SGHRS, YFSETQ. CDR3 length: 14 residues. The CDR3 DNA follows: TGCGCCAGCAGCTTGGACACAGGTTCCTATGGCTACACCTTC. It yields the protein CASSLDTGSYGYTF.

The chain is built from TRBV4-1 and TRBJ2-2; possibly TRBD2 for D (5 bases). Between the trimmed V and J ends, which lost 6 bases and 0 bases, there was a span of 17 bases. Germline V lookup: CDR1 MGHRA, CDR2 YSYEKL. The CDR3 loop spans 17 amino acids. Written as DNA, the CDR3 is TGCGCCAGCAGTAGGACCCTAGCAGCTACGAACACCGGGGAGCTGTTTTTT. This codes for CASSRTLAATNTGELFF.

The chain recombines TRBV15 with TRBJ1-1, with D perhaps TRBD1 (6 bases). V was clipped by 1 base and J by 5 bases, with 11 bases between them. The germline gives CDR1 LNHNV, CDR2 YYDKDF (reference sequence). The CDR3 is 14 residues long. CDR3 amino acids: CATSRVGGRTEAFF. Written as DNA, the CDR3 is TGTGCCACCAGCAGAGTAGGGGGACGGACTGAAGCTTTCTTT. Full variable domain (outside the CDR3, taken from reference TRBV15 and TRBJ1-1): DAMVIQNPRYQVTQFGKPVTLSCSQTLNHNVMYWYQQKSSQAPKLLFHYYDKDFNNEADTPDNFQSRRPNTSFCFLDIRSPGLGDTAMYLCATSRVGGRTEAFFGQGTRLTVV.

The V call is TRBV29-1, the J call TRBJ2-5; 10 nucleotides line up with TRBD1. There are 14 residues in the CDR3. The V gene's germline CDR1 is SQVTM and CDR2 ANQGSEA. V lost 3 bases to trimming and J lost 5 bases; unmatched junction nucleotides: 6. The CDR3 coding sequence is TGCAGCGTTGAGAACCCGGGACAGGGGGAGACCCAGTACTTC. The encoded protein is CSVENPGQGETQYF.

This clone was counted between two and nine times. Other nucleotide sequences in the sample specify the same CDR3. The V gene is TRBV4-1, the J gene TRBJ1-1; D is ambiguous. Germline V gene lookup returns CDR1 MGHRA and CDR2 YSYEKL. Trimming left V 0 bases short and J 1 base short, with 6 bases between. This CDR3 is 14 amino acids long. The CDR3 loop is CASSQDRGNTEAFF. CDR3 coding DNA: TGCGCCAGCAGCCAAGATCGAGGGAACACTGAAGCTTTCTTT.

This clone has only one observation. The chain uses TRBV7-6 and TRBJ2-7; TRBD2 agrees at 9 bases. Per the germline V gene, CDR1 is SGHVS and CDR2 is FNYEAQ. Unmatched junction bases numbered 7, after V lost 5 bases and J lost 2 bases. The CDR3 totals 15 residues. The CDR3 DNA reads TGTGCCAGCAGCGTTGGGACTAGCCGAGCCTACGAGCAGTACTTC. This sequence encodes CASSVGTSRAYEQYF. The full variable domain, with the rest looked up from reference TRBV7-6 and TRBJ2-7, is GAGVSQSPRYKVTKRGQDVALRCDPISGHVSLYWYRQALGQGPEFLTYFNYEAQQDKSGLPNDRFSAERPEGSISTLTIQRTEQRDSAMYRCASSVGTSRAYEQYFGPGTRLTVT.

The rearrangement links TRBV30 to TRBJ1-2; D is uncertain. Looked up from germline, CDR1 is GTSNPN and CDR2 is SVGIG (reference sequence). The V and J ends lost 7 bases and 7 bases respectively, with 10 bases between them. CDR3 size: 10 residues. The CDR3 loop is CAFEGGGYTF. The CDR3 DNA sequence: TGTGCCTTCGAGGGTGGTGGCTACACCTTC.

The chain recombines TRBV27 with TRBJ2-1; D might be TRBD1 (5 bases). Deletions cut 3 bases from V and 0 bases from J, with 12 bases between. Germline assignment: CDR1 MNHEY and CDR2 SMNVEV (reference sequence). The CDR3 totals 16 residues. The CDR3 nucleotides read TGTGCCAGCAGTTTGTACAGGATTTTCTCCTACAATGAGCAGTTCTTC. Translated: CASSLYRIFSYNEQFF.

V usage is TRBV27 and J usage is TRBJ2-7, with D possibly being TRBD1 (6 bases). Germline lookup yields CDR1 MNHEY and CDR2 SMNVEV (reference sequence). V was pared by 8 bases and J by 1 base, with 21 bases between. The CDR3 length is 16 residues. In DNA form, the CDR3 reads TGTGCCAGCGCCAATTCCGGGACAACTTTTTCCTACGAGCAGTACTTC. Amino acid sequence: CASANSGTTFSYEQYF.

The chain couples TRBV30 to TRBJ2-4, with 9 bases that match TRBD1. The V gene's germline CDR1 is GTSNPN and CDR2 SVGIG (reference sequence). Unmatched junction bases numbered 12, after V lost 0 bases and J lost 6 bases. This CDR3 spans 17 amino acids. CDR3 amino acids: CAWSVGTGLLRANIQYF. For the CDR3, the DNA is TGTGCCTGGAGTGTTGGGACAGGGTTGTTGAGGGCAAACATTCAGTACTTC.

This clone appeared once. The chain carries TRBV5-1 and TRBJ2-7, with 11 bases matching TRBD2. Per germline, CDR1 SGHRS and CDR2 YFSETQ. Trimming took 3 bases from V and 3 from J; bases not matched to a gene: 2. The CDR3 contains 14 residues. Here the CDR3 reads CASSSTSGDYEQYF. CDR3 sequence (DNA): TGCGCCAGCAGCTCGACTAGCGGGGACTACGAGCAGTACTTC.

The chain recombines TRBV25-1 with TRBJ1-2; D is uncertain. Trimming cost V 3 bases and J 2 bases, with 10 bases left between them. The germline gives CDR1 MGHDK, CDR2 SYGVNS. There are 14 residues in the CDR3. In DNA form, the CDR3 reads TGTGCCAGCAGTGAGAGGTACCCCAACTATGGCTACACCTTC. The encoded protein is CASSERYPNYGYTF.

The V call is TRBV2, the J call TRBJ2-1; a weak D match, TRBD2 (6 bases). Germline V gene sequence: CDR1 SNHLY, CDR2 FYNNEI. V shed 2 bases and J shed 7 bases, with 12 bases lying between them. The CDR3 is 14 residues long. CDR3 DNA sequence: TGTGCCAGCAGTGAATCGGGAGAGGTAAATGAGCAGTTCTTC. Amino acid sequence: CASSESGEVNEQFF.

V and J are TRBV30 and TRBJ2-1, with TRBD2 identical over 12 bases. CDR1 GTSNPN and CDR2 SVGIG come from the germline V gene (reference sequence). With 1 base clipped from V and 4 bases from J, the junction kept 17 bases outside the gene matches. The CDR3 contains 20 residues. The CDR3 DNA reads as TGTGCCTGGAGTGATCGTGGACTAGCGGGACCCTGGGCGGTTTACAATGAGCAGTTCTTC. Translated, it gives CAWSDRGLAGPWAVYNEQFF.

This clone was recorded a few times. The chain links TRBV5-5 to TRBJ1-5; no clear D. This CDR3 region has 12 residues. The germline CDR1 and CDR2 sequences are SGHKS and YYEKEE (reference sequence). V shed 0 bases and J shed 9 bases, with 7 bases lying between them. In DNA, the CDR3 is TGTGCCAGCAGCTTGGTACTAGGGCCCCAGCATTTT. Translating gives CASSLVLGPQHF.

The genes are TRBV6-1 and TRBJ2-3, with D possibly matching TRBD1 (5 bases). The germline gives CDR1 MNHNS, CDR2 SASEGT. CDR3 length: 15 amino acids. V was cut by 7 bases and J by 0 bases, with 14 bases left in between. The CDR3 sequence is CASTYQGTSTDTQYF. In DNA form, the CDR3 reads TGTGCCAGCACCTACCAGGGTACTAGCACAGATACGCAGTATTTT.